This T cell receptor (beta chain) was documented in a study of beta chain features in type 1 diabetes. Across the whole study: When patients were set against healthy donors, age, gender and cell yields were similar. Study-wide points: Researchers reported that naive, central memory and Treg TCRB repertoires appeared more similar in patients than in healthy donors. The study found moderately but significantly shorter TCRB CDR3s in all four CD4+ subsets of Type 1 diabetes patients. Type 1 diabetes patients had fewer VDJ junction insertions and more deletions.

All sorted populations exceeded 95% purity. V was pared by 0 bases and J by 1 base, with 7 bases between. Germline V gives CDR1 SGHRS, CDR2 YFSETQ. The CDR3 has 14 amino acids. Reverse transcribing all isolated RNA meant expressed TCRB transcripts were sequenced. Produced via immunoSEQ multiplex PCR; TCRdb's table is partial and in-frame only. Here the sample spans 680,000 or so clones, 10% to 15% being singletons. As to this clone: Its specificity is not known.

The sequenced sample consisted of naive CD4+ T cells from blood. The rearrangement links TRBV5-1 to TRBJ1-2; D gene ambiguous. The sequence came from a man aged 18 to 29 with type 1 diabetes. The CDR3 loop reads CASSLGTDNYGYTF. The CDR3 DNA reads TGCGCCAGCAGCTTGGGTACGGATAACTATGGCTACACCTTC.